This T cell receptor (beta chain) was captured by sequencing in a study of blood T cell repertoires in COVID-19. Turning to the study itself: From T cells, B-cell-depleted T cells, or PBMCs came the material, which was cDNA or gDNA.

A remark on this clone: A read error may account for a junction end that differs from germline.

CDR1 MDHEN and CDR2 SYDVKM come from the germline V gene. This CDR3 has 15 residues. Libraries were prepared by immunoSEQ multiplex PCR; TCRdb keeps only in-frame clonotypes and omits some of them. Seen here are 150,000 to 200,000 clones, 65% to 90% observed once, and the top ten hold roughly 8%. This chain connects TRBV28 to TRBJ1-5; D not resolved. Sample: peripheral blood. The receptor's source is a man aged 60 to 75 with acute or convalescent COVID-19. The DNA of the CDR3 is TGTGTCAGCAGTTTCAGGTGGGAGAGCAATCAGCCCCAGCATTTT. It yields the protein CVSSFRWESNQPQHF.